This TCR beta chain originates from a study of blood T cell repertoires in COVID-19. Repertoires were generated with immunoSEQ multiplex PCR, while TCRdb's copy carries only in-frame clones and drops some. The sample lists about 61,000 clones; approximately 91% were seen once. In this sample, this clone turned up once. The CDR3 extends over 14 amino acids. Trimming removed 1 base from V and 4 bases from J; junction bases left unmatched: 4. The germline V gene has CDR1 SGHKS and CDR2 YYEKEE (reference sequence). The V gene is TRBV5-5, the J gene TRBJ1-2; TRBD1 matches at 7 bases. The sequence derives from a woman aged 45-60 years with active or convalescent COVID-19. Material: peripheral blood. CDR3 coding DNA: TGTGCCAGCAGCTTGTGGGCAGGGGGCTATGGCTACACCTTC. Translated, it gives CASSLWAGGYGYTF.